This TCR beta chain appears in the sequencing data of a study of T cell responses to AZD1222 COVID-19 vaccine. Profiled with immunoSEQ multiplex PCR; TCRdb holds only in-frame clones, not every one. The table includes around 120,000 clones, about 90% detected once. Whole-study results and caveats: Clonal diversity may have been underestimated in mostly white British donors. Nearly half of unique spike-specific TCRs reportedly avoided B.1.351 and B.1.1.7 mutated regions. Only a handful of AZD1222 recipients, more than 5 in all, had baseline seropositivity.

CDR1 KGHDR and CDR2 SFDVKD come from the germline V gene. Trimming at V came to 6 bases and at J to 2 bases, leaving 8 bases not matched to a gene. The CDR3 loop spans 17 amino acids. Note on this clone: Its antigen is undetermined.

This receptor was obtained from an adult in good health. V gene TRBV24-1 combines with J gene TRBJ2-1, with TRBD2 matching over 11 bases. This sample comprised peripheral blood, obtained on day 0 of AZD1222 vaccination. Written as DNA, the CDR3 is TGTGCCACCAGTTCGCGAGCTAGCGGGAGGACCTACAATGAGCAGTTCTTC. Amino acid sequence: CATSSRASGRTYNEQFF.